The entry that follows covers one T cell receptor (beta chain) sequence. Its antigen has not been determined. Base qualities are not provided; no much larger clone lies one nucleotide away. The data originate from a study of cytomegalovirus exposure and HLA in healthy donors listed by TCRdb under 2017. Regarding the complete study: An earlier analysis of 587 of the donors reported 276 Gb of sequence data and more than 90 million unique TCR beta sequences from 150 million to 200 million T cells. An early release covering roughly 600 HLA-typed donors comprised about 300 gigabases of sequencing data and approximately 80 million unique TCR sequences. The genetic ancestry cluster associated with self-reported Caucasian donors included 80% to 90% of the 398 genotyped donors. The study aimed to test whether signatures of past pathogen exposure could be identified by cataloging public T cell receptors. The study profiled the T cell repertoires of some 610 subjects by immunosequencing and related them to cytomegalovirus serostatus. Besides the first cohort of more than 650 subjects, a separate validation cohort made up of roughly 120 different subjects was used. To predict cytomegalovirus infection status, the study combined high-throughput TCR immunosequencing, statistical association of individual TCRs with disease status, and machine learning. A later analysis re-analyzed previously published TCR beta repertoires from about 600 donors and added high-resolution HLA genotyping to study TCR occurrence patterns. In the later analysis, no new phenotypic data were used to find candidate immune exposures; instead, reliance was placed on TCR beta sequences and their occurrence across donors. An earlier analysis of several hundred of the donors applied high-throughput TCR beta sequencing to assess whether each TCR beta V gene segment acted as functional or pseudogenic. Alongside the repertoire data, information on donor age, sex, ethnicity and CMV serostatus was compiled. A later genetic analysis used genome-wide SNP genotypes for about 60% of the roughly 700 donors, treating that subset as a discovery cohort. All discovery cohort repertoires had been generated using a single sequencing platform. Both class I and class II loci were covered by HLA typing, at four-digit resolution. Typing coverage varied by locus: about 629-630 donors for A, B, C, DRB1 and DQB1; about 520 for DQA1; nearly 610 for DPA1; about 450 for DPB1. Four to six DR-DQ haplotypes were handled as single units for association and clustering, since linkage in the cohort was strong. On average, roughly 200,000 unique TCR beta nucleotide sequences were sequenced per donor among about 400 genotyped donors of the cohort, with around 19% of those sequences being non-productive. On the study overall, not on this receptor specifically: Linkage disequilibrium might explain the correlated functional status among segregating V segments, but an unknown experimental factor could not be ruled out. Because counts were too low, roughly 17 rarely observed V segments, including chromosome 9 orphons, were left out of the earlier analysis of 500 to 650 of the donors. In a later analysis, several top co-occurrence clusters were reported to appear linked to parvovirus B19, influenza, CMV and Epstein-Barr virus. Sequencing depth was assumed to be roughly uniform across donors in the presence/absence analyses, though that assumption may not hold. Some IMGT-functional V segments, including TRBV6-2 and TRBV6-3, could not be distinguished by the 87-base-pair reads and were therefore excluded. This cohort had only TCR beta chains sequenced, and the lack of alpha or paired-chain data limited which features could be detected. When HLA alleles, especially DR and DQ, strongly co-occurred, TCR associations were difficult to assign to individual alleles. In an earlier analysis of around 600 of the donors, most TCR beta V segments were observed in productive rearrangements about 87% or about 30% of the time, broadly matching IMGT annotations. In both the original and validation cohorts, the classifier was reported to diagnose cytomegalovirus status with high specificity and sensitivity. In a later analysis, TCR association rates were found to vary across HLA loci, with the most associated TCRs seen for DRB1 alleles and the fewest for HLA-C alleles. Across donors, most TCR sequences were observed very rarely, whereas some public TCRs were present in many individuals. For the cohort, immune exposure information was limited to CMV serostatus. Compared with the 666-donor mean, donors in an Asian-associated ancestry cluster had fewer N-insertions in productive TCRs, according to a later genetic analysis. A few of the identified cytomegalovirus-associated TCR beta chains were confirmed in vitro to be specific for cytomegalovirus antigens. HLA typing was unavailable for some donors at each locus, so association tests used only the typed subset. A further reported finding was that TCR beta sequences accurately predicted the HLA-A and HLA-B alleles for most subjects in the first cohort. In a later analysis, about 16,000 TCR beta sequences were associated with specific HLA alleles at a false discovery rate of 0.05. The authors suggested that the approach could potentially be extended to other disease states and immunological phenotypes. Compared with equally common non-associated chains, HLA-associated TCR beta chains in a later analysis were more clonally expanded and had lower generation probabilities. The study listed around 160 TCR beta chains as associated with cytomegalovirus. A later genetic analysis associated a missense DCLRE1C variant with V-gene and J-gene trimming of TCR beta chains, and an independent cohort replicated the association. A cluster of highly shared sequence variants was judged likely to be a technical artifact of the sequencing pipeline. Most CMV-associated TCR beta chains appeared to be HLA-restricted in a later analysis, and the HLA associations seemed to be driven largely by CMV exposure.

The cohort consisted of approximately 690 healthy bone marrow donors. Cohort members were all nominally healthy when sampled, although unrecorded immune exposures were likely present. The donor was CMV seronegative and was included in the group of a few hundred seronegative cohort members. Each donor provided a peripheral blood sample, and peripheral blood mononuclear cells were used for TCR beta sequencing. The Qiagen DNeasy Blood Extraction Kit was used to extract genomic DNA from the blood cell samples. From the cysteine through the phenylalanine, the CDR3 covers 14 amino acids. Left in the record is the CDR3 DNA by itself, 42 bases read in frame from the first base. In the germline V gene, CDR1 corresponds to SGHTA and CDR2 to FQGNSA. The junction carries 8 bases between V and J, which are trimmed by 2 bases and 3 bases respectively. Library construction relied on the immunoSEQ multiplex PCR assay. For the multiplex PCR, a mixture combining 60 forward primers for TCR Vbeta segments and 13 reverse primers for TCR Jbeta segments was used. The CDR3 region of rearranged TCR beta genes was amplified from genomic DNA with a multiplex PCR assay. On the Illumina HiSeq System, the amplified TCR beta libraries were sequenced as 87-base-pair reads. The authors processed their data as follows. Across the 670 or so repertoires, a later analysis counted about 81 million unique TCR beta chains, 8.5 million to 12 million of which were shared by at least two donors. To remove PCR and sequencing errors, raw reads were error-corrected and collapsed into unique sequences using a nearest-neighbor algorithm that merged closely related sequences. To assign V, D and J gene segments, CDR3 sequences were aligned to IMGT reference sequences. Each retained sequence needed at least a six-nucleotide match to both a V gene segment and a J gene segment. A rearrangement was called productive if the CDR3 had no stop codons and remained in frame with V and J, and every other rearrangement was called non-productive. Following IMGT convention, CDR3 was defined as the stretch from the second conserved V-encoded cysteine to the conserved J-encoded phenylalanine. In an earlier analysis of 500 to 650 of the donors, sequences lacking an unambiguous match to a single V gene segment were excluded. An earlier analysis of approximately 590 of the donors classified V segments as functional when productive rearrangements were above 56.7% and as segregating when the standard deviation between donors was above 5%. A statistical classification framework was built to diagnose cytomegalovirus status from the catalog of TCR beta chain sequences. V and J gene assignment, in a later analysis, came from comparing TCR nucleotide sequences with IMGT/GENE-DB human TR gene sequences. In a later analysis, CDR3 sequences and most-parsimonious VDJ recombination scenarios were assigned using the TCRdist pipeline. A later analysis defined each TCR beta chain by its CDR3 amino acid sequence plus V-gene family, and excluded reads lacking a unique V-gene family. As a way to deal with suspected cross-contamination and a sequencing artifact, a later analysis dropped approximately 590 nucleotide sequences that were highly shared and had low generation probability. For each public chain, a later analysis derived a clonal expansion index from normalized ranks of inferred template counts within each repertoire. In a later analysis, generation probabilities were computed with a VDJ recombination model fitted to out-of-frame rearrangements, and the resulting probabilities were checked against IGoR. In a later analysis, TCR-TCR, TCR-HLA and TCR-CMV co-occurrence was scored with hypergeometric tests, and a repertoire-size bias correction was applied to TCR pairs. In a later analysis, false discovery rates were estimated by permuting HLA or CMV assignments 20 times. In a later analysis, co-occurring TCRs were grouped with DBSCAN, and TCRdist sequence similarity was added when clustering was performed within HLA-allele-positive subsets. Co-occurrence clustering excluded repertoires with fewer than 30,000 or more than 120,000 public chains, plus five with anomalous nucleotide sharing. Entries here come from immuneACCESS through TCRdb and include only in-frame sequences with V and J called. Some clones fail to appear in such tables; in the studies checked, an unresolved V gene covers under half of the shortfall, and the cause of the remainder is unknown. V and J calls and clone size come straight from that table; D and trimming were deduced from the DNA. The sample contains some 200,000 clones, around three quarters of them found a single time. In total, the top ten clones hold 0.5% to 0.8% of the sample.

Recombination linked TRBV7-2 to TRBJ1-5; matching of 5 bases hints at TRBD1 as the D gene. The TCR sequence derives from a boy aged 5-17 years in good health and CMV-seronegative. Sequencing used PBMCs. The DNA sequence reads TGTGCCAGCAGCTTAACAGGTAACAATCAGCCCCAGCATTTT. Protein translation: CASSLTGNNQPQHF.